A selection of T cell receptor beta chains follows, all from one sample in a study of cytomegalovirus exposure and HLA in healthy donors. The repertoire was sequenced with immunoSEQ multiplex PCR; TCRdb's copy has only in-frame clones and lacks some. The sample includes some 190,000 clones, about 76% of them seen just once. The sequenced sample was PBMCs. These receptors all come from a woman aged 50 to 65 in good health and CMV-seronegative. Both conserved end residues are part of each CDR3. The D gene is left open where the match is weak. For some rows the clone size is stated as once, few or many, or as a class when expanded; others skip it.

J gene: TRBJ1-1
V gene: TRBV6-6
D gene: TRBD1
clone size: NA
CDR3 DNA: TGTGCCAGCAGTGCCGGGACAGCCTTTTTTCATGAAGCTTTCTTT
CDR3 protein: CASSAGTAFFHEAFF

J gene: TRBJ2-2
V gene: TRBV28
D gene: NA
clone size: NA
CDR3 DNA: TGTGCCAGCAGTTTATGGGAACAGGGTCTGACCGGGGAGCTGTTTTTT
CDR3 protein: CASSLWEQGLTGELFF

J gene: TRBJ2-1
V gene: TRBV7-6
D gene: TRBD1
clone size: once
CDR3 DNA: TGTGCCAGCAGCTTAGTGGGACAGGGGGACGAGCAGTTCTTC
CDR3 protein: CASSLVGQGDEQFF

J gene: TRBJ2-3
V gene: TRBV11-2
D gene: TRBD2
clone size: NA
CDR3 DNA: TGTGCCAGCAGCTTATTAGCGGGGGAGAGAGATACGCAGTATTTT
CDR3 protein: CASSLLAGERDTQYF

J gene: TRBJ1-1
V gene: TRBV2
D gene: TRBD1
clone size: many
CDR3 DNA: TGTGCCAGCAGCGGTTCGTGGACAGGACCTGAAGCTTTCTTT
CDR3 protein: CASSGSWTGPEAFF

J gene: TRBJ2-7
V gene: TRBV13
D gene: TRBD1
clone size: NA
CDR3 DNA: TGTGCCAGCAGCCGGCGGACAGGGAGCCCCAACGAGCAGTACTTC
CDR3 protein: CASSRRTGSPNEQYF

J gene: TRBJ1-1
V gene: TRBV6-1
D gene: NA
clone size: NA
CDR3 DNA: TGTGCCAGCAGTGAAACAGGGTGGGTGAACACTGAAGCTTTCTTT
CDR3 protein: CASSETGWVNTEAFF

J gene: TRBJ1-1
V gene: TRBV12-5
D gene: NA
clone size: NA
CDR3 DNA: TGTGCTAGTGGTCAAGCCAGGGATCCTAGGACTGAAGCTTTCTTT
CDR3 protein: CASGQARDPRTEAFF

J gene: TRBJ2-7
V gene: TRBV29-1
D gene: TRBD1
clone size: NA
CDR3 DNA: TGCAGCGGGGGGACAGACTACGAGCAGTACTTC
CDR3 protein: CSGGTDYEQYF

J gene: TRBJ2-3
V gene: TRBV10-3
D gene: NA
clone size: NA
CDR3 DNA: TGTGCCATCCGACGGGGAACCACAGATACGCAGTATTTT
CDR3 protein: CAIRRGTTDTQYF

J gene: TRBJ2-1
V gene: TRBV5-1
D gene: TRBD1
clone size: NA
CDR3 DNA: TGCGCCAGCAGCCTCGGACAGGGCAAGTGGGGTGGGGGCAATGAGCAGTTCTTC
CDR3 protein: CASSLGQGKWGGGNEQFF

J gene: TRBJ2-7
V gene: TRBV7-8
D gene: TRBD2
clone size: NA
CDR3 DNA: TGTGCCAGCAGCTTTAGGAGGACAGTCGGGGGGGGTGAGCAGTACTTC
CDR3 protein: CASSFRRTVGGGEQYF

J gene: TRBJ2-7
V gene: TRBV10-3
D gene: TRBD1
clone size: NA
CDR3 DNA: TGTGCCATCAAGGGACAGGGATTGTACGAGCAGTACTTC
CDR3 protein: CAIKGQGLYEQYF

J gene: TRBJ1-2
V gene: TRBV6-1
D gene: NA
clone size: NA
CDR3 DNA: TGTGCCAGCAGTGAAAGGGAGCGGGCCACCTATGGCTACACCTTC
CDR3 protein: CASSERERATYGYTF

J gene: TRBJ2-1
V gene: TRBV9
D gene: NA
clone size: NA
CDR3 DNA: TGTGCCAGCAGCGACAGCTACAATGAGCAGTTCTTC
CDR3 protein: CASSDSYNEQFF

J gene: TRBJ1-2
V gene: TRBV4-1
D gene: NA
clone size: NA
CDR3 DNA: TGCGCCAGCAGCCAGACCGGCGGGACTCTTGAGGGGGGCTACACCTTC
CDR3 protein: CASSQTGGTLEGGYTF

J gene: TRBJ2-1
V gene: TRBV19
D gene: TRBD1
clone size: NA
CDR3 DNA: TGTGCCAGTGGGACAGGGACAGCCCTTAGATACAATGAGCAGTTCTTC
CDR3 protein: CASGTGTALRYNEQFF

J gene: TRBJ1-5
V gene: TRBV4-3
D gene: TRBD1
clone size: few
CDR3 DNA: TGCGCCAGCAGCCAACCGACAGGGGTGAGCAATCAGCCCCAGCATTTT
CDR3 protein: CASSQPTGVSNQPQHF

J gene: TRBJ2-1
V gene: TRBV6-1
D gene: NA
clone size: NA
CDR3 DNA: TGTGCCAGCAGTGAACAGGGAATGGTTGAGCAGTTCTTC
CDR3 protein: CASSEQGMVEQFF

J gene: TRBJ1-2
V gene: TRBV6-5
D gene: TRBD1
clone size: NA
CDR3 DNA: TGTGCCAGCGGAGGGACAGGGGAAGGCTACACCTTC
CDR3 protein: CASGGTGEGYTF

J gene: TRBJ1-5
V gene: TRBV7-2
D gene: NA
clone size: NA
CDR3 DNA: TGTGCCAGCAGCTTAGCGTTGGAGATTTATCAGCCCCAGCATTTT
CDR3 protein: CASSLALEIYQPQHF

J gene: TRBJ1-1
V gene: TRBV5-5
D gene: TRBD1
clone size: NA
CDR3 DNA: TGTGCCAGCAGCCGGGGACAGTATGAAGCTTTCTTT
CDR3 protein: CASSRGQYEAFF

J gene: TRBJ2-7
V gene: TRBV7-9
D gene: TRBD1
clone size: NA
CDR3 DNA: TGTGCCAGCAGCACCTACAGGGGGCTATCAACCTACGAGCAGTACTTC
CDR3 protein: CASSTYRGLSTYEQYF

J gene: TRBJ2-7
V gene: TRBV5-1
D gene: NA
clone size: NA
CDR3 DNA: TGCGCCAGCAGCTTGGGGGGTGGTAGCGGATCCTACGAGCAGTACTTC
CDR3 protein: CASSLGGGSGSYEQYF

J gene: TRBJ2-7
V gene: TRBV5-1
D gene: NA
clone size: NA
CDR3 DNA: TGCGCCAGCGGGGAACGGGGGGCTTTATCCGAGCAGTACTTC
CDR3 protein: CASGERGALSEQYF

J gene: TRBJ1-2
V gene: TRBV11-2
D gene: NA
clone size: NA
CDR3 DNA: TGTGCCAGCAGGCAAAGGAACAGAAACCTTAACTATGGCTACACCTTC
CDR3 protein: CASRQRNRNLNYGYTF

J gene: TRBJ2-6
V gene: TRBV4-3
D gene: TRBD2
clone size: NA
CDR3 DNA: TGCGCCAGCAGCCAGGAGACTAGCGGGGGGGCCGCTGGGGCCAACGTCCTGACTTTC
CDR3 protein: CASSQETSGGAAGANVLTF

J gene: TRBJ2-7
V gene: TRBV28
D gene: NA
clone size: NA
CDR3 DNA: TGTGCCAGCAGCTTTAAACTCTACGAGCAGTACTTC
CDR3 protein: CASSFKLYEQYF

J gene: TRBJ2-1
V gene: TRBV18
D gene: TRBD2
clone size: once
CDR3 DNA: TGTGCCAGCTCACCCGGGACTAGCGGGAGGTTCTTGAATGAGCAGTTCTTC
CDR3 protein: CASSPGTSGRFLNEQFF

J gene: TRBJ2-1
V gene: TRBV6-1
D gene: TRBD2
clone size: once
CDR3 DNA: TGTGCCAGCAGTGAAGCTCTAGCGGGAGGGCAGTCTGAGCAGTTCTTC
CDR3 protein: CASSEALAGGQSEQFF

J gene: TRBJ1-1
V gene: TRBV6-4
D gene: TRBD1
clone size: NA
CDR3 DNA: TGTGCCAGCAGGCAACAAACAGGGGACACTGAAGCTTTCTTT
CDR3 protein: CASRQQTGDTEAFF

J gene: TRBJ2-3
V gene: TRBV4-3
D gene: NA
clone size: once
CDR3 DNA: TGCGCCAGCAGCCAAGAACCGGCCATGTCGGGTACAGATACGCAGTATTTT
CDR3 protein: CASSQEPAMSGTDTQYF

J gene: TRBJ2-5
V gene: TRBV5-1
D gene: TRBD2
clone size: once
CDR3 DNA: TGCGCCAGCAGCTTCTTACTAGCGGGGAAACAAGAGACCCAGTACTTC
CDR3 protein: CASSFLLAGKQETQYF

J gene: TRBJ1-5
V gene: TRBV19
D gene: TRBD1
clone size: once
CDR3 DNA: TGTGCCAGTAGTATCGAGGGGACAGGACTCAATCAGCCCCAGCATTTT
CDR3 protein: CASSIEGTGLNQPQHF

J gene: TRBJ1-2
V gene: TRBV6-5
D gene: TRBD1
clone size: NA
CDR3 DNA: TGTGCCAGCAGTTACTTGGGGGGACAGGGTTATGGCTACACCTTC
CDR3 protein: CASSYLGGQGYGYTF

J gene: TRBJ1-6
V gene: TRBV7-9
D gene: TRBD1
clone size: NA
CDR3 DNA: TGTGCCAGCAGCCCACAGGGGGCGGCACATAATTCACCCCTCCACTTT
CDR3 protein: CASSPQGAAHNSPLHF

J gene: TRBJ2-1
V gene: TRBV29-1
D gene: NA
clone size: NA
CDR3 DNA: TGCAGCATTGAACTCCCGGCGACATACAATGAGCAGTTCTTC
CDR3 protein: CSIELPATYNEQFF

J gene: TRBJ1-1
V gene: TRBV7-2
D gene: TRBD1
clone size: NA
CDR3 DNA: TGTGCCAGCAGTTTTGGACTGACAGGGGTAGGGGTGAACACTGAAGCTTTCTTT
CDR3 protein: CASSFGLTGVGVNTEAFF

J gene: TRBJ1-5
V gene: TRBV4-3
D gene: TRBD1
clone size: NA
CDR3 DNA: TGCGCCAGCAGCCAAGATCGGGACAGGGGCAATCAGCCCCAGCATTTT
CDR3 protein: CASSQDRDRGNQPQHF

J gene: TRBJ2-6
V gene: TRBV7-2
D gene: NA
clone size: NA
CDR3 DNA: TGTGCCAGCAGCTACGGAGCTGGGGCCAACGTCCTGACTTTC
CDR3 protein: CASSYGAGANVLTF

J gene: TRBJ2-3
V gene: TRBV9
D gene: NA
clone size: NA
CDR3 DNA: TGTGCCAGCAGCGTAGCTCACAGGTCTTGGTCAGATACGCAGTATTTT
CDR3 protein: CASSVAHRSWSDTQYF

J gene: TRBJ1-1
V gene: TRBV21-1
D gene: NA
clone size: NA
CDR3 DNA: TGTGCCAGCAGCATATACAGGGGATGTACTGAAGCTTTCTTT
CDR3 protein: CASSIYRGCTEAFF

J gene: TRBJ2-7
V gene: TRBV29-1
D gene: NA
clone size: NA
CDR3 DNA: TGCAGCGTAGACTCCCGGGACAAGATAGGCGAGCAGTACTTC
CDR3 protein: CSVDSRDKIGEQYF

J gene: TRBJ1-1
V gene: TRBV6-6
D gene: TRBD1
clone size: NA
CDR3 DNA: TGTGCCAGCAGATATTTGTGGGGACAGAGGAACACTGAAGCTTTCTTT
CDR3 protein: CASRYLWGQRNTEAFF

J gene: TRBJ2-7
V gene: TRBV10-2
D gene: TRBD2
clone size: NA
CDR3 DNA: TGCGCCAGCAGGAGTCTAGCGGGAGTCTACGAGCAGTACTTC
CDR3 protein: CASRSLAGVYEQYF

J gene: TRBJ1-6
V gene: TRBV19
D gene: NA
clone size: NA
CDR3 DNA: TGTGCCAGTAGTACAGGGCTCCCCTACTATAATTCACCCCTCCACTTT
CDR3 protein: CASSTGLPYYNSPLHF

J gene: TRBJ1-1
V gene: TRBV5-4
D gene: NA
clone size: NA
CDR3 DNA: TGTGCCAGCAGCTCACAGCCGAACACTGAAGCTTTCTTT
CDR3 protein: CASSSQPNTEAFF

J gene: TRBJ1-1
V gene: TRBV13
D gene: NA
clone size: NA
CDR3 DNA: TGTGCCAGCAGCTTGTTATTGCGATTCACTGAAGCTTTCTTT
CDR3 protein: CASSLLLRFTEAFF

J gene: TRBJ1-1
V gene: TRBV6-1
D gene: TRBD1
clone size: NA
CDR3 DNA: TGTGCCAGCAGGAACGGGCGGAACAGGGGCTCTGAAGCTTTCTTT
CDR3 protein: CASRNGRNRGSEAFF

J gene: TRBJ2-5
V gene: TRBV7-2
D gene: TRBD2
clone size: NA
CDR3 DNA: TGTGCCAGCAGCTTAAGGCTAGCGGGAGGGTGGGTCAGGGAGACCCAGTACTTC
CDR3 protein: CASSLRLAGGWVRETQYF

J gene: TRBJ1-2
V gene: TRBV19
D gene: NA
clone size: NA
CDR3 DNA: TGTGCCAGTAGTATTCCACAGGCCGTCGGCGGCTACACCTTC
CDR3 protein: CASSIPQAVGGYTF

J gene: TRBJ2-6
V gene: TRBV19
D gene: NA
clone size: NA
CDR3 DNA: TGTGCCAGTAGTATAGTTGCAGGTTCAGGGGCCAACGTCCTGACTTTC
CDR3 protein: CASSIVAGSGANVLTF

J gene: TRBJ1-6
V gene: TRBV9
D gene: NA
clone size: NA
CDR3 DNA: TGTGCCAGCAGCTTCGGGACAAGTTCACCCCTCCACTTT
CDR3 protein: CASSFGTSSPLHF

J gene: TRBJ1-3
V gene: TRBV25-1
D gene: NA
clone size: NA
CDR3 DNA: TGTGCCAGCAGTTCAGGACTAGGAGGAAACACCATATATTTT
CDR3 protein: CASSSGLGGNTIYF

J gene: TRBJ1-5
V gene: TRBV28
D gene: NA
clone size: NA
CDR3 DNA: TGTGCCAGCAGTTTGGGGTCACCGAACAGGGAGCATTTT
CDR3 protein: CASSLGSPNREHF

J gene: TRBJ1-2
V gene: TRBV7-8
D gene: NA
clone size: NA
CDR3 DNA: TGTGCCAGCAGCTTAGGGGGCTCTAACTATGGCTACACCTTC
CDR3 protein: CASSLGGSNYGYTF

J gene: TRBJ2-3
V gene: TRBV5-4
D gene: TRBD2
clone size: NA
CDR3 DNA: TGTGCCAGCAGCCCCCAAGGGCGGGAGGGCCGGGGCACAGATACGCAGTATTTT
CDR3 protein: CASSPQGREGRGTDTQYF

J gene: TRBJ2-2
V gene: TRBV5-1
D gene: NA
clone size: NA
CDR3 DNA: TGCGCCAGCAGCCAATCCGGGACCCACTTACTGGACAGTCTGACCGGGGAGCTGTTTTTT
CDR3 protein: CASSQSGTHLLDSLTGELFF